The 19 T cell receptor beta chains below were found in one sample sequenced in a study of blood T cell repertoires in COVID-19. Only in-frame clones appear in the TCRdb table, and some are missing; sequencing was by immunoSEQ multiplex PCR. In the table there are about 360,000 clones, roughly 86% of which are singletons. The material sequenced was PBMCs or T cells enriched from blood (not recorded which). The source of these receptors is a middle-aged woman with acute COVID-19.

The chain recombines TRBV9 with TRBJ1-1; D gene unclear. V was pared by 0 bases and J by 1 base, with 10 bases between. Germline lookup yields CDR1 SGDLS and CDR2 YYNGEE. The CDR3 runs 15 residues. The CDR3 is CASSVGIDPNTEAFF. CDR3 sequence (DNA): TGTGCCAGCAGCGTAGGTATAGATCCGAACACTGAAGCTTTCTTT. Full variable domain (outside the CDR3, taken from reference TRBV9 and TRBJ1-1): DSGVTQTPKHLITATGQRVTLRCSPRSGDLSVYWYQQSLDQGLQFLIQYYNGEERAKGNILERFSAQQFPDLHSELNLSSLELGDSALYFCASSVGIDPNTEAFFGQGTRLTVV.

CDR3 DNA sequence: TGTGCCAGCTCACCTGGACTGCTGAATGAAAAACTGTTTTTT. It specifies CASSPGLLNEKLFF. This rearrangement joins TRBV18 to TRBJ1-4, with no clear D. V lost 3 bases to trimming and J lost 5 bases, with 10 bases between them. Germline CDR1 is KGHSH and CDR2 is LQKENI. The CDR3 length is 14 residues.

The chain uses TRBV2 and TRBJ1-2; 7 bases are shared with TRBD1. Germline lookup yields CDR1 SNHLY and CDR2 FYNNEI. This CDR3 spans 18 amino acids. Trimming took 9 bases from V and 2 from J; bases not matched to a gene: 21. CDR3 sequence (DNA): TGTGCCAGACCCGATTTCCGCTTAACAGGGGACCTCAACTATGGCTACACCTTC. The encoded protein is CARPDFRLTGDLNYGYTF.

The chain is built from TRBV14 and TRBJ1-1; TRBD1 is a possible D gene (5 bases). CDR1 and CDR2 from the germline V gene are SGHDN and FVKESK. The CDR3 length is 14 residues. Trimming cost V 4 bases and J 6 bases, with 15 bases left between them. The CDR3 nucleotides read TGTGCCAGCAGCCGGCGGGGGGACTCGGCTGAAGCTTTCTTT. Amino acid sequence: CASSRRGDSAEAFF.

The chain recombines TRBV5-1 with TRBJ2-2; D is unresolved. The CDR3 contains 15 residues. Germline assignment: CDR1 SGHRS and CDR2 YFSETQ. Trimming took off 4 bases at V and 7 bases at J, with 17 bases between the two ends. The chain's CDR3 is CASSHSARRNGELFF. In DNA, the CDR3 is TGCGCCAGCAGCCATTCAGCGAGAAGAAACGGGGAGCTGTTTTTT.

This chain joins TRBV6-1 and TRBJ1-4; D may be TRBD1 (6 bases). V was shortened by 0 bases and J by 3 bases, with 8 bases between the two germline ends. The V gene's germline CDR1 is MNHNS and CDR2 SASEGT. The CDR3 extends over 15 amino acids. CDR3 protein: CASSEAAGANEKLFF. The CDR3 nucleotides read TGTGCCAGCAGTGAAGCGGCAGGGGCTAATGAAAAACTGTTTTTT.

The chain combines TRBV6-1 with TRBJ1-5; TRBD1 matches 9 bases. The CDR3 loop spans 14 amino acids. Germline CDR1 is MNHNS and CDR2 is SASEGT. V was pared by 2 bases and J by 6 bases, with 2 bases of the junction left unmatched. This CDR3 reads CASSENRGLQPQHF. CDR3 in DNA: TGTGCCAGCAGTGAAAACAGGGGGCTTCAGCCCCAGCATTTT.

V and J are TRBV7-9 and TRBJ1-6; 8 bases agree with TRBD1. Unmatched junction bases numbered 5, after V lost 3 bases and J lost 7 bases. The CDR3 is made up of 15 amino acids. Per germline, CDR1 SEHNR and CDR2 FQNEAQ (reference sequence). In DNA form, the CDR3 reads TGTGCCAGCAGCTTGGGACAGGCCAAAAATTCACCCCTCCACTTT. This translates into CASSLGQAKNSPLHF.

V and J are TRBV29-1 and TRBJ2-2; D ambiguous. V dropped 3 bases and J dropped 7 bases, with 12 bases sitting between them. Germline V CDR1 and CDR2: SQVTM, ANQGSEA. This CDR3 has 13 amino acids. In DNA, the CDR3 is TGCAGCGTTGACGAAGCCCTTGGCGGGGAGCTGTTTTTT. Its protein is CSVDEALGGELFF.

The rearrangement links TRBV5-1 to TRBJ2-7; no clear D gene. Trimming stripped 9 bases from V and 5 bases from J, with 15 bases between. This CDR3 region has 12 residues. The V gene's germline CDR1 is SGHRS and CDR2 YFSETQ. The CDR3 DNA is TGCGCCATTGGCCCCATGCTGGACGAGCAGTACTTC. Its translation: CAIGPMLDEQYF.

Written as DNA, the CDR3 is TGTGCCAGCAGTTACTGGGGACAGGGGGCGGACGGGGAGCTGTTTTTT. Its translation is CASSYWGQGADGELFF. This chain uses TRBV6-5 with TRBJ2-2; 12 bases align to TRBD1. The CDR3 sequence is 16 residues long. Germline assignment: CDR1 MNHEY and CDR2 SVGAGI. With 1 base clipped from V and 7 bases from J, the junction kept 4 bases outside the gene matches.

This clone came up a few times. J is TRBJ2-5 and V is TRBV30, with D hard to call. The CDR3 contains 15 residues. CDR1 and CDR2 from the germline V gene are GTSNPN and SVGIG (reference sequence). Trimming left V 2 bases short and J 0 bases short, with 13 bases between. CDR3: CAWSPHSGYQETQYF. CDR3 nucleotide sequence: TGTGCCTGGAGTCCTCACTCCGGGTACCAAGAGACCCAGTACTTC.

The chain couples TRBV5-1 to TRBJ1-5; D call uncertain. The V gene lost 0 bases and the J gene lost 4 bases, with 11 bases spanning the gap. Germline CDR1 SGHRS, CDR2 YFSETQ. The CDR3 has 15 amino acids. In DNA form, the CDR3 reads TGCGCCAGCAGCTTGGATGGACTCAAAAATCAGCCCCAGCATTTT. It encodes CASSLDGLKNQPQHF.

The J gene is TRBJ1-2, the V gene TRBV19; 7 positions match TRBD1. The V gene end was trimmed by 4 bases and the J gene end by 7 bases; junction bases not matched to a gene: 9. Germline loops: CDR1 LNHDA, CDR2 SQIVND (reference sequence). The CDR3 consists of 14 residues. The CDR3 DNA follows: TGTGCCAGTAGTACAAGAACAGGGGAGTTTGGCTACACCTTC. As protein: CASSTRTGEFGYTF.

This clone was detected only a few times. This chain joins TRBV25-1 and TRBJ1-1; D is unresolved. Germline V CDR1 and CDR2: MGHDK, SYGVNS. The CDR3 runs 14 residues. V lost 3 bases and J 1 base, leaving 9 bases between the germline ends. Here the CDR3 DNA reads TGTGCCAGCAGTGAGGAGGGATGGAACACTGAAGCTTTCTTT. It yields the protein CASSEEGWNTEAFF.

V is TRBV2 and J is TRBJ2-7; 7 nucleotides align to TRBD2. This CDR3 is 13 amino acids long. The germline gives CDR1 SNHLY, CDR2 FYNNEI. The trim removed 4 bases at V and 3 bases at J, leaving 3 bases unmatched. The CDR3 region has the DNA TGTGCCAGCAGTGCCAGCGGGGTCTACGAGCAGTACTTC. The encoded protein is CASSASGVYEQYF. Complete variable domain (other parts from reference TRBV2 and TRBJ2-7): EPEVTQTPSHQVTQMGQEVILRCVPISNHLYFYWYRQILGQKVEFLVSFYNNEISEKSEIFDDQFSVERPDGSNFTLKIRSTKLEDSAMYFCASSASGVYEQYFGPGTRLTVT.

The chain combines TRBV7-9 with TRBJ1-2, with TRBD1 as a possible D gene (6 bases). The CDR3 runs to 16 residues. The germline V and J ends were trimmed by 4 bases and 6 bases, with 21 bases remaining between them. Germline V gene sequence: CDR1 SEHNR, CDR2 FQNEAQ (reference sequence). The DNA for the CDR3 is TGTGCCAGCAGCTCACCCGCCGTGACTGGGGGCCATGGCTACACCTTC. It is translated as CASSSPAVTGGHGYTF.

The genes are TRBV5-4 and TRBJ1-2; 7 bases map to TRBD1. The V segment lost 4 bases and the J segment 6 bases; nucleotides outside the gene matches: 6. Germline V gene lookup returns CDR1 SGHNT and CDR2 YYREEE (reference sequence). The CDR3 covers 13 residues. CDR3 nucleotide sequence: TGTGCCAGCAGCCGGACAGGTGGGAATGGCTACACCTTC. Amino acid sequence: CASSRTGGNGYTF.

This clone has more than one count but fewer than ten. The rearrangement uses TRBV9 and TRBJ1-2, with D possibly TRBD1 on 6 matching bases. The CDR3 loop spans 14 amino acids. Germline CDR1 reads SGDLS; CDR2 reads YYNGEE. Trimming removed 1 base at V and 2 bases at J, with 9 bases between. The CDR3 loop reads CASSVRTENYGYTF. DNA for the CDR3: TGTGCCAGCAGCGTAAGGACAGAGAACTATGGCTACACCTTC.